This TCR beta chain is drawn from a study of shared clonotypes between healthy human individuals (dated by TCRdb to the early 2020s). Notes on the research overall: The cohort comprised a couple of women and a few men aged 18 to 49 years. Blood TCR repertoires of four to six healthy adults were deeply sequenced to estimate repertoire size and the extent of clonotype sharing between individuals. Different laboratories and diverse techniques were used to prepare libraries and sequence TCR repertoires, to increase sequencing depth and limit assay-specific biases. Each donor's leukapheresis produced roughly between roughly 0.85 and 9.5 billion PBMCs.

TCR CDR3 regions were amplified from genomic DNA by multiplex PCR using the deep immunoSEQ assay. Extracted genomic DNA from each cell subset was spread evenly across all wells of several immunoSEQ 96-well plates, with each plate serving as a replicate. For unsorted PBMC, each replicate PCR was loaded with approximately 320 ng genomic DNA, equivalent to 25,000 to 35,000 T cell genomes. Unsorted PBMC genomic DNA was sequenced across ten immunoSEQ deep assay plates. The purified libraries were quantified using a Qubit 3.0 fluorometer, sized with a Bioanalyzer 2100, and then quantified again using the KAPA Library Quantification kit. Each immunoSEQ 96-well plate was sequenced on its own single-read 150-cycle Illumina NextSeq 550 flow cell. Turning to the authors' computational methods: Because the immunoSEQ output held only junctional sequences and lacked quality scores, the filtering could not match the filtering applied to full-length reads. To assign V/J genes and CDR3, sequences were annotated using PyIR, a Python wrapper for IgBLAST v1.9, with IMGT germline references. Any read was removed if the V/J assignment was weak (E-value above 1e-6), the CDR3 was missing, or the read contained stop codons, out-of-frame junctions, or ambiguous translated residues. V3J clonotypes were defined by identical inferred V gene, J gene, and CDR3 amino acid sequence. Percentage overlap between repertoires was calculated by dividing the number of shared unique clonotypes by the size of the smaller repertoire. Richness of each repertoire was evaluated using RTK rarefaction, the Chao1 estimator, and Recon v2.1 estimates of unobserved clonotypes. TCRdb provides this immuneACCESS table in a form limited to in-frame rearrangements. Some clones are lacking; in checked studies, under half of them reflect an unresolved V gene, and why the rest are absent is not known. D and trimming were read from the DNA, whereas the V and J calls and clone size are those reported in that table. The table for this sample lists about half a million clones; over 70% of them were counted only once. The ten biggest clones cover roughly 13% of the sample.

The full study reports these points: Pairwise subsampling indicated that sequencing depth was expected to affect the degree of clonotype sharing among donors. Sampling was limited to blood, and TCR repertoires in tissue likely differ from TCR repertoires in blood. Because the study included only a small number of donors, the genetic and exposure-history diversity represented was limited.

Turning to this clone: It lacks a known antigen. Base qualities are not recorded, but no much larger clone differs from it by a single base.

The donors were healthy, HIV-negative adults with no recently reported acute infections or vaccinations. Every donor was a Caucasian adult residing in Nashville, Tennessee, USA. For unsorted samples, some 100 million PBMCs were counted, and genomic DNA was extracted using the QIAamp DNA Blood Mini kit. Blood was collected by leukapheresis, and PBMCs were isolated by Ficoll-Histopaque density gradient centrifugation and then cryopreserved in liquid nitrogen vapor phase. Sequencing was carried out using PBMCs. The receptor's source is a woman in her 40s in good health. Some clones in this sample may be carry-over from other donors' samples.

The nucleotide sequence reads as follows: TGTGCCAGCAGCAAAGACACCGACTATGGCTACACCTTC. Its protein reads: CASSKDTDYGYTF. The rearrangement joined TRBV5-6 to TRBJ1-2, with the D gene not clear enough to name. Cut back by 4 bases and 3 bases, the V and J ends lie 10 bases apart. CDR1 and CDR2, per the germline V gene, are SGHDT and YYEEEE. There are 13 amino acids in the CDR3, from cysteine to phenylalanine inclusive. Just CDR3 DNA is preserved here, 39 bases in frame from base 1.